This entry describes one T cell receptor (beta chain). The antigen this receptor binds is unknown. The record has no base qualities; no much larger clone is one base away. The cohort was made up of 666 healthy bone marrow donors. At the time of sampling, all cohort members were nominally healthy, though unrecorded immune exposures were likely present. The donor was CMV seropositive and was included in the group of almost 300 seropositive cohort members. A peripheral blood sample was provided by each donor, and peripheral blood mononuclear cells were used for TCR beta sequencing. Genomic DNA was extracted from the blood cell samples with the Qiagen DNeasy Blood Extraction Kit. The data stem from a study of cytomegalovirus exposure and HLA in healthy donors (dated by TCRdb to about 2017). Turning to the overall study: An earlier analysis of several hundred of the donors reported 276 Gb of sequence data and more than 90 million unique TCR beta sequences from 150 million to 200 million T cells. To study patterns of TCR occurrence, a later analysis re-analyzed previously published TCR beta repertoires from 500 to 850 donors and added high-resolution HLA genotyping. The study combined high-throughput TCR immunosequencing, statistical association of individual TCRs with disease status, and machine learning to predict cytomegalovirus infection status. An early release that covered about 600 HLA-typed donors contained approximately 300 gigabases of sequencing data and 75 million to 100 million unique TCR sequences. Because of strong linkage in the cohort, five DR-DQ haplotypes were treated as single units for association and clustering. Genome-wide SNP genotypes for about 55% of the 666 donors were used in a later genetic analysis, which treated that subset as a discovery cohort. All discovery cohort repertoires had been generated on a single sequencing platform. An earlier analysis of 587 of the donors applied high-throughput TCR beta sequencing to assess whether each TCR beta V gene segment acted as functional or pseudogenic. The later analysis used no new phenotypic data to find candidate immune exposures, relying instead on TCR beta sequences and their occurrence across donors. Donor age, sex, ethnicity and CMV serostatus were compiled alongside the repertoire data. Class I and class II HLA loci were covered by the typing at four-digit resolution. Along with the roughly 670-subject first cohort, a separate validation cohort of roughly 110 different subjects was used. Typing coverage differed by locus: A, B, C, DRB1 and DQB1 were typed in roughly 629-640 donors, DQA1 in about 560, DPA1 in around 580, and DPB1 in 472. The study aimed to test whether cataloging public T cell receptors could reveal signatures of past pathogen exposure. Using immunosequencing, the study profiled T cell repertoires from about 650 subjects and related those repertoires to cytomegalovirus serostatus. Of the 350 to 450 genotyped donors, approximately 82% fell in the genetic ancestry cluster associated with self-reported Caucasian donors. Among roughly 400 genotyped donors of the cohort, an average of about 240,000 unique TCR beta nucleotide sequences were sequenced per donor, roughly 20% of them non-productive.

The library was generated by the immunoSEQ multiplex PCR assay. The multiplex PCR relied on a mix of 60 forward primers for TCR Vbeta segments and 13 reverse primers for TCR Jbeta segments. A multiplex PCR assay on genomic DNA amplified the CDR3 region of rearranged TCR beta genes. The Illumina HiSeq System was used to sequence the amplified TCR beta libraries as 87-base-pair reads. On the authors' methods: Across the 600 to 700 repertoires, a later analysis counted 80 million or so unique TCR beta chains, about 10 million of which were shared by at least two donors. To remove PCR and sequencing errors, raw reads were error-corrected and collapsed into unique sequences using a nearest-neighbor algorithm that merged closely related sequences. To assign V, D and J gene segments, CDR3 sequences were aligned to IMGT reference sequences. Each retained sequence needed at least a six-nucleotide match to both a V gene segment and a J gene segment. Rearrangements were called productive when the CDR3 lacked stop codons and stayed in frame with V and J; all others were non-productive. Following IMGT convention, CDR3 was defined as the stretch from the second conserved V-encoded cysteine to the conserved J-encoded phenylalanine. Sequences without an unambiguous match to a single V gene segment were excluded from the earlier analysis of 500 to 700 of the donors. In an earlier analysis of 587 of the donors, a V segment was called functional when productive rearrangements were above 56.7%, and segregating when the standard deviation between donors exceeded 5%. To diagnose cytomegalovirus status from the catalog of TCR beta chain sequences, a statistical classification framework was built. In a later analysis, TCR nucleotide sequences were compared against IMGT/GENE-DB human TR gene sequences so that V and J genes could be assigned. In a later analysis, CDR3 sequences and most-parsimonious VDJ recombination scenarios were assigned using the TCRdist pipeline. A later analysis defined each TCR beta chain by its CDR3 amino acid sequence plus V-gene family, and excluded reads lacking a unique V-gene family. A later analysis removed 592 highly shared, low-generation-probability nucleotide sequences to deal with suspected cross-contamination and a sequencing artifact. In a later analysis, a clonal expansion index for each public chain was calculated from normalized within-repertoire ranks of inferred template counts. Generation probabilities in a later analysis came from a VDJ recombination model fitted to out-of-frame rearrangements, and those results were checked against IGoR. A later analysis scored TCR-TCR, TCR-HLA and TCR-CMV co-occurrence with hypergeometric tests, applying a repertoire-size bias correction to TCR pairs. A later analysis estimated false discovery rates by permuting HLA or CMV assignments 20 times. In a later analysis, co-occurring TCRs were grouped using DBSCAN, and TCRdist sequence similarity was added for clustering within HLA-allele-positive subsets. Repertoires with fewer than 30,000 or more than 120,000 public chains, plus five repertoires with anomalous nucleotide sharing, were excluded from co-occurrence clustering. Imported from immuneACCESS, the table was reduced by TCRdb to in-frame sequences with V and J called. These copies leave out some clones; in studies compared against another copy, an unresolved V gene accounts for under half, and the cause of the remainder is not known. The V and J calls and clone size were taken over from that table, and D and trimming were inferred from the DNA. The sample data list tens of thousands of clones, and about three quarters of these were observed just once. Of the sample, about 5% falls within the top ten clones.

The paper's findings and limits, for the study overall: While some public TCRs were present in many individuals, most TCR sequences turned up only very rarely across donors. A cluster of highly shared sequence variants was judged likely to be a technical artifact of the sequencing pipeline. Linkage disequilibrium might explain the correlated functional status among segregating V segments, but an unknown experimental factor could not be ruled out. CMV serostatus was the only immune exposure information available for the cohort. The study gave a list of about 160 TCR beta chains associated with cytomegalovirus. HLA typing was unavailable for some donors at each locus, so association tests used only the typed subset. Sequencing depth was assumed to be roughly uniform across donors in the presence/absence analyses, though that assumption may not hold. A further reported finding was that TCR beta sequences accurately predicted the HLA-A and HLA-B alleles for most subjects in the first cohort. In an earlier analysis of approximately 590 of the donors, most TCR beta V segments appeared in productive rearrangements about 87% or about 30% of the time, broadly matching IMGT annotations. Compared with the approximately 600-donor mean, donors in an Asian-associated ancestry cluster had fewer N-insertions in productive TCRs, according to a later genetic analysis. At a false discovery rate of 0.05, a later analysis linked roughly 17,000 TCR beta sequences to specific HLA alleles. When HLA alleles, especially DR and DQ, strongly co-occurred, TCR associations were difficult to assign to individual alleles. In a later genetic analysis, a missense DCLRE1C variant was associated with V-gene and J-gene trimming of TCR beta chains, and the association was replicated in an independent cohort. In a later analysis, several top co-occurrence clusters were reported to appear linked to parvovirus B19, influenza, CMV and Epstein-Barr virus. In both the original and validation cohorts, the classifier was reported to diagnose cytomegalovirus status with high specificity and sensitivity. The authors suggested that the approach could potentially be generalized to other disease states and immunological phenotypes. In this cohort, only TCR beta chains were sequenced, and detectable features were limited by the absence of alpha or paired-chain data. In a later analysis, most CMV-associated TCR beta chains were found to appear HLA-restricted, with HLA associations seemingly driven largely by CMV exposure. In vitro tests confirmed that a few of the cytomegalovirus-associated TCR beta chains recognize cytomegalovirus antigens. The 87-base-pair reads could not distinguish some IMGT-functional V segments, including TRBV6-2 and TRBV6-3, so those segments were excluded. In a later analysis, HLA-associated TCR beta chains were found to be more clonally expanded and to have lower generation probabilities than equally common non-associated chains. Because counts were too low, seventeen rarely observed V segments, including chromosome 9 orphons, were excluded from the earlier analysis of several hundred of the donors. In a later analysis, the rate of TCR association differed among HLA loci, with DRB1 alleles having the most associated TCRs and HLA-C alleles having the fewest.

The V and J ends are trimmed by 4 bases and 4 bases, leaving 13 bases between them. Including cysteine and phenylalanine, the CDR3 has 14 amino acids. The sequence is cut down to CDR3 DNA, 42 bases in frame from base 1. Reading the germline V gene gives CDR1 SGHAT and CDR2 FQNNGV. The receptor was derived from a male donor in good health and CMV-seropositive. This receptor chain uses TRBV11-2 and TRBJ1-1, with a weak D call of TRBD1 (5 bases match). Sequencing was done on a sample of PBMCs. CDR3 reads: CASSWGEGRTEAFF. DNA sequence: TGTGCCAGCAGCTGGGGGGAAGGACGCACTGAAGCTTTCTTT.